One T cell receptor (beta chain) is described in this entry. Original methodology: Counts of nucleated cells, estimated from reference gene primer amplification, were obtained. Data came from immunoSEQ multiplex PCR; TCRdb stores just in-frame clones and leaves some out. The DNA was the basis for D and trimming; V, J and clone size are from that table. The data hold 60,000 to 85,000 clones, with about 83% observed a single time. The record originates from a study of blood T cell repertoires in COVID-19. Study overall: Material from acute and convalescent COVID-19 was sourced from the United States, Italy and Spain.

Sequenced material: peripheral blood. The clonotype comes from a man between 65 and 80 years old with acute or convalescent COVID-19.

DNA of the CDR3: TGTGCCAGCTCACTGGGAGGCCCCAACAGCCTCAATCAGCCCCAGCATTTT. Translating gives CASSLGGPNSLNQPQHF. The gene calls are TRBV18 and TRBJ1-5; D is ambiguous. Germline V gene data show CDR1 as KGHSH and CDR2 as LQKENI. There are 17 residues in the CDR3. V lost 4 bases and J lost 3, with 19 bases in between. The full variable domain, rest sourced from reference TRBV18 and TRBJ1-5, is NAGVMQNPRHLVRRRGQEARLRCSPMKGHSHVYWYRQLPEEGLKFMVYLQKENIIDESGMPKERFSAEFPKEGPSILRIQQVVRGDSAAYFCASSLGGPNSLNQPQHFGDGTRLSIL.